A single sample is the source of the 10 T cell receptor beta chains below, sequenced in a study of T cells in Graves' hyperthyroidism and ophthalmopathy. Amplification yielded TCR beta CDR3 regions, with RNA transcripts as the source. With the HTBI primer set, the TCR CDR3 went through a first round of RT-PCR. TCRdb re-derived calls from the multiplex PCR reads in MiXCR, one entry per CDR3 protein. Of some 300,000 distinct CDR3 sequences listed, roughly an eighth are singletons. Sequenced input: blood. These receptors came from a woman aged 40-49 years with Graves' hyperthyroidism.

This clonotype has at least ten counts. The rearrangement uses TRBV20-1 and TRBJ2-1; 14 nucleotides line up with TRBD2. V shed 8 bases, J shed 8 bases, and the junction held 11 bases outside the gene matches. CDR3 length: 15 amino acids. Germline values: CDR1 DFQATT, CDR2 SNEGSKA (reference sequence). The CDR3 coding sequence is TGCAGTACTACCGGGACTAGCGGGAGAGGCGATGAGCAGTTCTTC. Its protein product is CSTTGTSGRGDEQFF.

This clonotype came up many times. The CDR3 sequence: CASSPGGSGERETQYF. The DNA of the CDR3 is TGTGCCAGCAGCCCAGGGGGTAGCGGGGAACGTGAGACCCAGTACTTC. V gene TRBV11-2 combines with J gene TRBJ2-5, with D possibly TRBD2 on 8 matching bases. In germline, CDR1 is SGHAT, CDR2 FQNNGV. The CDR3 has 16 residues. The ends were cut back, 5 bases at V and 5 bases at J, with 21 bases in the middle.

With respect to this clonotype: A much larger clone is a single base away; this may be a read error. The V gene is TRBV2, the J gene TRBJ1-2; 9 bases align to TRBD1. CDR1 and CDR2 from the germline V gene are SNHLY and FYNNEI. The CDR3 is 14 amino acids. The CDR3 loop is CASSAGQGDYGYAF. The DNA of the CDR3 is TGTGCCAGCAGTGCGGGACAGGGAGACTATGGCTACGCCTTC.

This clonotype has only one observation. This clone may be a read error of a much larger clone one base away. The chain has TRBV12-3 or TRBV12-4 and TRBJ2-7; 13 bases fit TRBD2. The CDR3 totals 18 residues. DNA for the CDR3: TGTGCCAGCACCTCGACTAGCGGGAGGCCTCCGTTTACCTACGAGCTGTACTTC. It specifies CASTSTSGRPPFTYELYF.

The sample holds many counts of this clonotype. The CDR3 sequence: CASSLRQGNNEQFF. CDR3 sequence (DNA): TGTGCCAGCAGCCTCCGACAGGGTAACAATGAGCAGTTCTTC. The genes are TRBV11-3 and TRBJ2-1; 7 bases map to TRBD1. Germline V lookup: CDR1 SGHNT, CDR2 YENEEA. V lost 5 bases, J lost 5 bases, and 6 bases stayed unmatched. This CDR3 is 14 amino acids long. The full variable domain, its missing parts supplied by reference TRBV11-3 and TRBJ2-1, is EAGVVQSPRYKIIEKKQPVAFWCNPISGHNTLYWYLQNLGQGPELLIRYENEEAVDDSQLPKDRFSAERLKGVDSTLKIQPAELGDSAVYLCASSLRQGNNEQFFGPGTRLTVL.

This clonotype was counted at least ten times. This CDR3 is CSASQLAGVREQFF. CDR3 coding DNA: TGCAGTGCTAGCCAGCTAGCGGGTGTTCGTGAGCAGTTCTTC. This chain joins TRBV20-1 and TRBJ2-1, with 8 nucleotides matching TRBD2. Per germline, CDR1 DFQATT and CDR2 SNEGSKA (reference sequence). The CDR3 consists of 14 residues. Trimming at V came to 3 bases and at J to 9 bases, leaving 10 bases not matched to a gene.

This clonotype was observed at least ten times. V usage is TRBV29-1 and J usage is TRBJ2-5; weak D call: TRBD2 (7 bases). Per germline, CDR1 SQVTM and CDR2 ANQGSEA. This CDR3 has 13 residues. V lost 5 bases and J lost 2, with 12 bases in between. In DNA, the CDR3 is TGCAGCGTTCTACAGGGACTACAAGAGACCCAGTACTTC. Protein: CSVLQGLQETQYF.

This clonotype was detected ten times or more. The rearrangement links TRBV28 to TRBJ2-2; 7 bases map to TRBD1. The CDR3 loop spans 16 amino acids. Germline CDR1 and CDR2: MDHEN and SYDVKM. Trimming removed 7 bases from V and 4 bases from J; junction bases left unmatched: 12. CDR3 sequence (DNA): TGTGCCAGCACCCCGTACTCGGCAGGGGGCACCGGGGAGCTGTTTTTT. Encoded protein: CASTPYSAGGTGELFF.

This clonotype was picked up a small number of times. The chain is built from TRBV5-6 and TRBJ2-1, with D maybe TRBD2 (6 bases). Germline-derived CDR1 and CDR2 are SGHDT and YYEEEE. Trimming left V 0 bases short and J 13 bases short, with 11 bases between. The CDR3 runs 12 residues. DNA for the CDR3: TGTGCCAGCAGCTTGGCTTGGGACTCCCAGTTCTTC. Translation gives CASSLAWDSQFF.

This clonotype was seen ten or more times. CDR3 nucleotide sequence: TGTGCCAGCAGTGAACGGCAGCAAGAGACCCAGTACTTC. It translates to CASSERQQETQYF. The gene calls are TRBV6-1 and TRBJ2-5; D ambiguous. This CDR3 is built from 13 residues. The germline CDR1 and CDR2 sequences are MNHNS and SASEGT. Trimming pared 2 bases from V and 2 bases from J, leaving 6 bases between.